This note documents a single T cell receptor beta chain sequence. Its target is not known. The sample originates from a study of shared clonotypes between healthy human individuals. General study findings and limits: An effect of sequencing depth on clonotype sharing among donors was expected.

Repertoires were generated with immunoSEQ multiplex PCR, while TCRdb's copy carries only in-frame clones and drops some. The table lists more than 1 million clones, 75% to 85% of them singletons, with approximately 0.52% in the top ten. Germline-derived CDR1 and CDR2 are MDHEN and SYDVKM. The CDR3 spans 15 residues. The V segment lost 5 bases and the J segment 5 bases; nucleotides outside the gene matches: 6. The TCR comes from a man younger than 30 in good health. Some clones in this sample may be carry-over from other donors' samples. Sequences were obtained from memory CD4+ T cells from PBMCs. Subset noted: CD45RA-negative fraction. The J gene is TRBJ2-4, the V gene TRBV28, with TRBD1 matching 10 bases. The CDR3 reads CASSGRDRGQNIQYF. The CDR3 nucleotides are TGTGCCAGCAGTGGCCGGGACAGGGGCCAAAACATTCAGTACTTC.